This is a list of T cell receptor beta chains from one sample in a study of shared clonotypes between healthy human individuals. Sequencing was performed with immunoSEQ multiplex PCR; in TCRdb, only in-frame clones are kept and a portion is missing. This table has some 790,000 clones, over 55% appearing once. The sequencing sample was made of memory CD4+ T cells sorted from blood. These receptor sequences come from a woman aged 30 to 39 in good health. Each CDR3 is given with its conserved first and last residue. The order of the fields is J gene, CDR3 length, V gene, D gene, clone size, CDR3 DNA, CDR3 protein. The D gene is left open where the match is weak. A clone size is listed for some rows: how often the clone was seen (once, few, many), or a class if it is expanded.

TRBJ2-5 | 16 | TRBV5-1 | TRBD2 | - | TGCGCCAGCAGCTTGGGACTAGCCCAATTGGGGGAGACCCAGTACTTC | CASSLGLAQLGETQYF
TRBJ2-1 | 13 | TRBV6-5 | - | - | TGTGCCAGCGGGATAGTCGCGGGCAATGAGCAGTTCTTC | CASGIVAGNEQFF
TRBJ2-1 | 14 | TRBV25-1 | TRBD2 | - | TGTGCCAGCAGTGGGGGGAGGGGTTTCAATGAGCAGTTCTTC | CASSGGRGFNEQFF
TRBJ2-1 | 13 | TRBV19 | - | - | TGTGCCAGTAGCGGACAGACCGACAATGAGCAGTTCTTC | CASSGQTDNEQFF
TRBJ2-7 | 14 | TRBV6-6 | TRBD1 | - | TGTGCCAGCAGTCAGGAGCTTACAGGGGACGGGCAGTACTTC | CASSQELTGDGQYF
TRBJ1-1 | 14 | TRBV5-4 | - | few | TGTGCCAGCAGCCCCGGGGGGGGCGACACTGAAGCTTTCTTT | CASSPGGGDTEAFF
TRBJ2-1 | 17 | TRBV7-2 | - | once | TGTGCCAGCAGCTGGTCGGGCGGAGGCCAAGGATCCAATGAGCAGTTCTTC | CASSWSGGGQGSNEQFF
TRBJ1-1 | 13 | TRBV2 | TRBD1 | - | TGTGCCAGCACTGGGACAGGGGTTACTGAAGCTTTCTTT | CASTGTGVTEAFF
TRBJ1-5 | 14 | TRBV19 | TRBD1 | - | TGTGCCAGTAAGTTGGGGACAGGGAAACAGCCCCAGCATTTT | CASKLGTGKQPQHF
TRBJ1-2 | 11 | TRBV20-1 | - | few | TGCAGTGCTAGAGATAACTATGGCTACACCTTC | CSARDNYGYTF
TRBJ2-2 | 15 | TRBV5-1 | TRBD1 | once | TGCGCCAGCAGCGTGGGGGACAGGGATGGCGGGGAGCTGTTTTTT | CASSVGDRDGGELFF
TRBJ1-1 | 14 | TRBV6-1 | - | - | TGTGCCAGCAGTGAAGGGGGGCGGGTCACTGAAGCTTTCTTT | CASSEGGRVTEAFF
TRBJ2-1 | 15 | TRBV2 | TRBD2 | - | TGTGCCAGCACCCTGCTAGCGGGAGGGCCCAATGAGCAGTTCTTC | CASTLLAGGPNEQFF
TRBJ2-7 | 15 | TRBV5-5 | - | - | TGTGCCAGCAGCCCTCGGGGGCAAACCTCCTACGAGCAGTACTTC | CASSPRGQTSYEQYF
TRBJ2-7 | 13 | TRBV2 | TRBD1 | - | TGTGCCAGCACGACAGGGCTCTTAGTCGAGCAGTACTTC | CASTTGLLVEQYF
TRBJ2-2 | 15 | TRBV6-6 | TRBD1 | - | TGTGCCAGCAGTTCCTGGACAGGATGGACCGGGGAGCTGTTTTTT | CASSSWTGWTGELFF
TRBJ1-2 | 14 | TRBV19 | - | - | TGTGCCAGTAGTTCCAGGACTTTTGGCTATGGCTACACCTTC | CASSSRTFGYGYTF
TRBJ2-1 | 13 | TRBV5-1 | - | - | TGCGCCAGCAGCTTGGTCGGAAACAATGAGCAGTTCTTC | CASSLVGNNEQFF
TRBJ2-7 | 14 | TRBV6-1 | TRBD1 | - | TGTGCCAGCAGTGTCGGGACAGGGAACTACGAGCAGTACTTC | CASSVGTGNYEQYF
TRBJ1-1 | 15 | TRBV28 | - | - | TGTGCCAGCAGTTTAGCCGGAAACCTGGGGCGTGAAGCTTTCTTT | CASSLAGNLGREAFF